These T cell receptor beta chains were read from a single sample in a study of blood T cells in healthy people across ages. TCRdb processed the 5' RACE reads anew with MiXCR; each CDR3 protein has one entry. The sample yields roughly 700,000 distinct CDR3 sequences, roughly 25% seen once. This sample was also put to use in a study of T cells of mothers and their children.

The sequenced material came from blood. These receptors came from a boy between 10 and 17 years old in good health. CDR3s include the opening cysteine and the closing phenylalanine or tryptophan. Each record gives: J gene, V gene, CDR3 protein.

J: TRBJ1-4
V: TRBV7-9
CDR3: CASSRGQELDEKLFF

J: TRBJ1-4
V: TRBV3-1
CDR3: CASSPRPERVEKLFF

J: TRBJ2-1
V: TRBV29-1
CDR3: CSVESRGLAVYNEQFF

J: TRBJ1-2
V: TRBV7-3
CDR3: CASSLTVDSLANYGYTF

J: TRBJ1-2
V: TRBV29-1
CDR3: CSVGPDEDYGYTF

J: TRBJ2-7
V: TRBV10-3
CDR3: CAISESPDSSYEQYF

J: TRBJ2-5
V: TRBV27
CDR3: CASSLKVWGETQYF

J: TRBJ1-1
V: TRBV28
CDR3: CASRPNRGLGEAFF

J: TRBJ2-7
V: TRBV12-3/TRBV12-4
CDR3: CASSFGGSEQYF

J: TRBJ1-1
V: TRBV6-5
CDR3: CASRVRDMNTEAFF

J: TRBJ2-5
V: TRBV20-1
CDR3: CSASSGTDRETQYF

J: TRBJ1-4
V: TRBV6-6
CDR3: CASSYSTATNEKLFF

J: TRBJ2-4
V: TRBV7-8
CDR3: CASSPGQTLLAKNIQYF

J: .
V: TRBV11-2
CDR3: CASSFGMGLAGYNEQFF

J: TRBJ1-4
V: TRBV27
CDR3: CASSFTTSNEKLFF

J: TRBJ2-5
V: TRBV7-9
CDR3: CASSASSYQETQYF

J: TRBJ2-5
V: TRBV28
CDR3: CASSLGQLRVQETQYF

J: TRBJ2-5
V: TRBV4-3
CDR3: CASSQASGTAQETQYF

J: TRBJ2-5
V: TRBV7-9
CDR3: CASSPDRGTQYF

J: TRBJ1-2
V: TRBV7-9
CDR3: CASSPGTAIYGYTF

J: TRBJ1-1
V: TRBV12-3/TRBV12-4
CDR3: CASSFQGLNTEAFF

J: TRBJ2-7
V: TRBV20-1
CDR3: CSASRPRDFSYEQHF

J: TRBJ1-6
V: TRBV5-1
CDR3: CASTLQEPNSPLHF

J: TRBJ2-7
V: TRBV3-1
CDR3: CASSQGLLAAGAYEQYF

J: TRBJ2-5
V: TRBV20-1
CDR3: CSARDWGLGGTQYF

J: TRBJ1-5
V: TRBV12-3/TRBV12-4
CDR3: CASSLGTAYSNQPQHF

J: .
V: TRBV28
CDR3: CASSFTDRNGEQYF